Each of the 23 T cell receptor beta chains below was sequenced from the same sample in a study of a mutant IDH1 vaccine in newly diagnosed glioma. Time point here: week 11, during vaccination. In every dose of vaccine, 300 ug of mutant IDH1 20-mer peptide was given alongside topical imiquimod. These receptors have no known antigen. Sequenced by immunoSEQ multiplex PCR; TCRdb stores in-frame clones only, minus some. The sample comprises fewer than 150,000 clones, around 90% of which are singletons, and under 0.8% rests with the top ten. Source: PBMCs, taken from a glioma patient whose treatment included an IDH1 peptide vaccine. These receptors were taken from a woman in her forties or fifties with glioma.

The genes are TRBV28 and TRBJ1-5, with D possibly TRBD1 on 5 matching bases. Trimming pared 10 bases from V and 4 bases from J, leaving 17 bases between. This CDR3 spans 14 amino acids. Germline assignment: CDR1 MDHEN and CDR2 SYDVKM. The CDR3 here is CAIRGGNENQPQHF. CDR3 nucleotides: TGTGCCATTAGGGGAGGGAATGAGAATCAGCCCCAGCATTTT.

Of note for this clone: Germline is not matched at one junction end, which may reflect a read error. The chain has TRBV27 and TRBJ2-4, with D uncertain. The CDR3 covers 16 residues. The germline gives CDR1 MNHEY, CDR2 SMNVEV (reference sequence). CDR3 nucleotides: TGTGCCAGCAGTCTATCTCCAGCGTACCCCAAAAACATTCAGTACTTC. This codes for CASSLSPAYPKNIQYF.

The J gene is TRBJ2-1, the V gene TRBV11-2; perhaps TRBD2 as D (6 bases). The germline gives CDR1 SGHAT, CDR2 FQNNGV. V lost 2 bases and J 7 bases, leaving 15 bases between the germline ends. This CDR3 has 15 residues. The chain's CDR3 is CASSLSGESGNEQFF. For the CDR3, the DNA is TGTGCCAGCAGCTTATCGGGGGAGTCTGGAAATGAGCAGTTCTTC. Supplemented by reference TRBV11-2 and TRBJ2-1, the full variable domain reads EAGVAQSPRYKIIEKRQSVAFWCNPISGHATLYWYQQILGQGPKLLIQFQNNGVVDDSQLPKDRFSAERLKGVDSTLKIQPAKLEDSAVYLCASSLSGESGNEQFFGPGTRLTVL.

This chain's CDR3 is CASMGQANTGELFF. CDR3 DNA: TGTGCCAGCATGGGACAGGCTAACACCGGGGAGCTGTTTTTT. The chain recombines TRBV2 with TRBJ2-2; 8 bases match TRBD1. The CDR3 extends over 14 amino acids. V lost 7 bases and J lost 2; bases outside the gene matches: 3. The germline V gene encodes CDR1 SNHLY and CDR2 FYNNEI.

The rearrangement links TRBV30 to TRBJ2-4, with D unresolved. The CDR3 loop spans 18 amino acids. Looked up from germline, CDR1 is GTSNPN and CDR2 is SVGIG (reference sequence). Between the trimmed V and J ends, which lost 2 bases and 0 bases, there was a span of 20 bases. CDR3 sequence: CAWSPPDGNLLAKNIQYF. The DNA for the CDR3 is TGTGCCTGGAGTCCCCCGGACGGAAATCTACTAGCCAAAAACATTCAGTACTTC. Supplemented by reference TRBV30 and TRBJ2-4, the full variable domain reads SQTIHQWPATLVQPVGSPLSLECTVEGTSNPNLYWYRQAAGRGLQLLFYSVGIGQISSEVPQNLSASRPQDRQFILSSKKLLLSDSGFYLCAWSPPDGNLLAKNIQYFGAGTRLSVL.

The V gene is TRBV5-1, the J gene TRBJ2-1; D perhaps matches TRBD1 (5 bases). Germline lookup yields CDR1 SGHRS and CDR2 YFSETQ. The CDR3 extends over 14 amino acids. Trimming stripped 3 bases from V and 5 bases from J, with 12 bases between. CDR3 coding DNA: TGCGCCAGCAGCTCAAGAACAGGAGACAATGAGCAGTTCTTC. This encodes CASSSRTGDNEQFF.

The V and J genes are TRBV6-6 and TRBJ1-1; D possibly corresponds to TRBD1 (5 bases). The CDR3 contains 12 residues. Germline V gene sequence: CDR1 MNHNY, CDR2 SVGAGI (reference sequence). V was pared by 11 bases and J by 1 base, with 11 bases between. Written as DNA, the CDR3 is TGTGCCTCCCGGGGGGGGAACACTGAAGCTTTCTTT. Amino acids: CASRGGNTEAFF.

This clone was recorded only once. The gene calls are TRBV6-6 and TRBJ2-3; tentatively, D is TRBD1 (5 bases). CDR1 and CDR2 (germline): MNHNY, SVGAGI (reference sequence). Trimming took off 5 bases at V and 5 bases at J, with 14 bases between the two ends. There are 14 residues in the CDR3. The CDR3 nucleotides read TGTGCCAGCAGTCGCACCACAGGAGAAGATACGCAGTATTTT. This encodes CASSRTTGEDTQYF.

The gene calls are TRBV7-9 and TRBJ1-6; unclear D gene. CDR1 and CDR2 from the germline V gene are SEHNR and FQNEAQ (reference sequence). The V and J ends lost 1 base and 7 bases respectively, with 5 bases between them. The CDR3 sequence is 13 residues long. CDR3 sequence: CASSLVLNSPLHF. CDR3 sequence (DNA): TGTGCCAGCAGCTTAGTGTTAAATTCACCCCTCCACTTT.

CDR3 region: CASSFLAGGPTGYEQYF. The CDR3 DNA reads TGTGCCAGCAGCTTTCTAGCGGGAGGGCCAACCGGATACGAGCAGTACTTC. The J gene is TRBJ2-7, the V gene TRBV7-3; 12 nucleotides line up with TRBD2. V lost 3 bases and J lost 4; bases outside the gene matches: 10. This CDR3 region has 17 residues. Germline V gene data show CDR1 as SGHTA and CDR2 as FQGTGA.

The V gene is TRBV6-1, the J gene TRBJ2-7; 11 positions match TRBD1. This CDR3 region has 13 residues. Germline CDR1 is MNHNS and CDR2 is SASEGT. V gave up 5 bases and J gave up 5 bases; unmatched junction bases: 2. The DNA of the CDR3 is TGTGCCAGCAGTATGGGACAGGGGGACGAGCAGTACTTC. Its translation: CASSMGQGDEQYF.

This clone showed up just a few times. CDR3 DNA: TGTGCCAGCTCACTCCGCGAGCAGTACTTC. Translating it yields CASSLREQYF. V usage is TRBV7-8 and J usage is TRBJ2-7; D is uncertain. The CDR3 has 10 residues. The V gene's germline CDR1 is SGHVS and CDR2 FQNEAQ. With 8 bases removed from V and 6 bases from J, the gap between germline ends came to 8 bases.

This CDR3 is CASSQEASGQEEQYF. For the CDR3, the DNA is TGTGCCAGCAGCCAAGAGGCTAGCGGACAGGAGGAGCAGTACTTC. V is TRBV4-2 and J is TRBJ2-7; TRBD1 or TRBD2 may be the D gene (7 bases each). The germline V and J ends were trimmed by 0 bases and 7 bases, with 16 bases remaining between them. Per germline, CDR1 LGHNA and CDR2 YNFKEQ. The CDR3 has 15 residues.

J is TRBJ2-4 and V is TRBV6-1, with TRBD1 identical over 8 bases. Looked up from germline, CDR1 is MNHNS and CDR2 is SASEGT. V lost 2 bases and J lost 7; bases outside the gene matches: 10. This CDR3 comprises 16 residues. The CDR3 region has the DNA TGTGCCAGCAGTGAACTACCCCAGGGGGCCTGGAACATTCAGTACTTC. Its translation is CASSELPQGAWNIQYF.

The V gene is TRBV27, the J gene TRBJ2-7, with D maybe TRBD2 (7 bases). The ends were cut back, 6 bases at V and 4 bases at J, with 22 bases in the middle. This CDR3 spans 16 amino acids. The germline gives CDR1 MNHEY, CDR2 SMNVEV (reference sequence). The CDR3 loop is CASRLASGTSGYEQYF. The CDR3, as DNA: TGTGCCAGCAGGCTAGCCAGCGGGACATCGGGGTACGAGCAGTACTTC.

The V and J genes are TRBV7-3 and TRBJ2-2; 9 nucleotides match TRBD1. Per the germline V gene, CDR1 is SGHTA and CDR2 is FQGTGA. The CDR3 is made up of 16 amino acids. Losses at the gene ends were 5 bases for V and 4 bases for J; bases not matched to a gene: 8. This CDR3 is CASSPQGQGTTGELFF. The CDR3 DNA reads as TGTGCCAGCAGCCCACAAGGACAGGGGACCACCGGGGAGCTGTTTTTT.

V usage is TRBV5-1 and J usage is TRBJ1-4, with 7 bases identical to TRBD1. After removal of 3 bases from V and 11 bases from J, the junction contained 10 bases not matched to a gene. CDR1 is SGHRS and CDR2 is YFSETQ in the germline V gene. The length of the CDR3 is 14 residues. The CDR3 protein is CASSSGGEEGKLFF. As DNA, the CDR3 is TGCGCCAGCAGCTCAGGGGGAGAGGAGGGGAAACTGTTTTTT.

The chain employs TRBV28 and TRBJ2-3, with a possible D match to TRBD2 (5 bases). The CDR3 loop spans 14 amino acids. CDR1 and CDR2 (germline): MDHEN, SYDVKM. V lost 8 bases, J lost 2 bases, and 14 bases lay in between. CDR3 coding DNA: TGTGCCAGCTCTATACCGGGATTCACAGATACGCAGTATTTT. This encodes CASSIPGFTDTQYF.

The V call is TRBV4-1, the J call TRBJ2-3; 8 nucleotides agree with TRBD1. The CDR3 has 16 amino acids. The junction had 7 bases not matched to a gene; V was cut back by 3 bases and J by 2 bases. Germline loops: CDR1 MGHRA, CDR2 YSYEKL. The chain's CDR3 is CASSHRRQGTTDTQYF. DNA for the CDR3: TGCGCCAGCAGCCATAGGAGACAGGGGACCACAGATACGCAGTATTTT.

The chain couples TRBV7-2 to TRBJ1-4; no firm D call. V dropped 5 bases and J dropped 3 bases, with 7 bases sitting between them. This CDR3 is built from 13 residues. Looked up from germline, CDR1 is SGHTA and CDR2 is FQGNSA. The CDR3 is CASSPGANEKLFF. CDR3 coding DNA: TGTGCCAGCAGCCCCGGGGCTAATGAAAAACTGTTTTTT.

The CDR3 protein is CASSNQGPGELFF. CDR3 bases: TGTGCCAGCAGCAACCAGGGGCCCGGGGAGCTGTTTTTT. This chain uses TRBV11-2 with TRBJ2-2; possible D gene TRBD1, 6 bases. Trimming took off 5 bases at V and 6 bases at J, with 10 bases between the two ends. The CDR3 consists of 13 residues. Per germline, CDR1 SGHAT and CDR2 FQNNGV.

The gene calls are TRBV28 and TRBJ1-2; 10 nucleotides align to TRBD1. Germline trimming cut 6 bases from V and 7 bases from J; bases unmatched to any gene: 8. Germline V gene sequence: CDR1 MDHEN, CDR2 SYDVKM. The CDR3 sequence is 14 residues long. DNA for the CDR3: TGTGCCAGCAGGGACAGGGGGTTGTATAGTGGCTACACCTTC. Protein sequence: CASRDRGLYSGYTF.

The genes are TRBV5-6 and TRBJ2-3, with D perhaps being TRBD1 or TRBD2 (5 bases each). V shed 3 bases and J shed 0 bases, with 8 bases lying between them. CDR1 is SGHDT, CDR2 YYEEEE, per germline. This CDR3 spans 14 amino acids. CDR3: CASSSGTSTDTQYF. As DNA, the CDR3 is TGTGCCAGCAGCTCCGGGACCAGCACAGATACGCAGTATTTT.